This T cell receptor beta chain was identified in a study of blood T cells in healthy people across ages. This clonotype was seen many times. Combining a sample-barcoded 5' primer with a J-beta primer mix, a second PCR ran for roughly 6 to 12 cycles. In TCRdb, the 5' RACE reads were re-called with MiXCR into one record per CDR3 protein. This sample has 1.6 million or so distinct CDR3 sequences; roughly 32% occur once, and the top ten carry about 11%. Germline V lookup: CDR1 SGHTA, CDR2 FQGNSA. The CDR3 covers 11 residues. Trimming took off 5 bases at V and 6 bases at J, with 8 bases between the two ends.

The sequenced sample consisted of blood. The sequence was collected from a woman in her 30s in good health. The chain has TRBV7-2 and TRBJ2-7; D is uncertain. CDR3 residues: CASSVIGEQYF. The CDR3 coding sequence is TGTGCCAGCAGCGTGATAGGCGAGCAGTACTTC.